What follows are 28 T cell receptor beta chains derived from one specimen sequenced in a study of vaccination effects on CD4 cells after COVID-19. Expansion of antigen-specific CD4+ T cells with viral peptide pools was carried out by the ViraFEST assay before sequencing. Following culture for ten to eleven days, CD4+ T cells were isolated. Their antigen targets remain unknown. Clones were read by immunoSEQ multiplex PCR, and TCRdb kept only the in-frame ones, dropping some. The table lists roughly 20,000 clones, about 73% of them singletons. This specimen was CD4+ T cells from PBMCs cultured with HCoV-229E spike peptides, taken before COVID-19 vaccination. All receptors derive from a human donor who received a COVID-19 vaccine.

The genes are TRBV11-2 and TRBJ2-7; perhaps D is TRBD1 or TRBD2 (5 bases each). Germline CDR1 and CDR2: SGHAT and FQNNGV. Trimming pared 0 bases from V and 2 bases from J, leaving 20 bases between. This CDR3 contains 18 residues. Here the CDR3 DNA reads TGTGCCAGCAGCTTAGATTCTGGCTGGGGGACGTTAGCCTACGAGCAGTACTTC. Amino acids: CASSLDSGWGTLAYEQYF.

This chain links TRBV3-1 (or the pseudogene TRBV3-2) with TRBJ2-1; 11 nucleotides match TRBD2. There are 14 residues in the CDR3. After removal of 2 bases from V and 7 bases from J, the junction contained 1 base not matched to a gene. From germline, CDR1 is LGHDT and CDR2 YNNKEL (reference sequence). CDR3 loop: CASSQLAGGNEQFF. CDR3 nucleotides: TGTGCCAGCAGCCAACTAGCGGGGGGAAATGAGCAGTTCTTC.

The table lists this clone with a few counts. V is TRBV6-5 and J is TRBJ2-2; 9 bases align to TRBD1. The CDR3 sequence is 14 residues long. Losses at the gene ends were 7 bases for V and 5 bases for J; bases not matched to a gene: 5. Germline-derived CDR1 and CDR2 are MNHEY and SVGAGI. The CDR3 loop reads CASTRQGGTGELFF. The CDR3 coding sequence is TGTGCCAGCACCCGACAGGGGGGGACCGGGGAGCTGTTTTTT.

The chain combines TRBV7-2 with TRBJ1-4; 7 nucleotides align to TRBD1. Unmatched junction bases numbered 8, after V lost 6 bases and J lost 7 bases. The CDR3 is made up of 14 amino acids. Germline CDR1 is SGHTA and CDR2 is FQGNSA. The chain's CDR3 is CASRPTGFSEKLFF. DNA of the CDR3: TGTGCCAGCAGGCCGACAGGGTTTAGTGAAAAACTGTTTTTT.

In DNA form, the CDR3 reads TGTGCCAGCAGTTACAACTCGGGCCCCTCCCAGCCCCAGCATTTT. Translation: CASSYNSGPSQPQHF. The chain is built from TRBV6-5 and TRBJ1-5; D is ambiguous. This CDR3 contains 15 residues. Per the germline V gene, CDR1 is MNHEY and CDR2 is SVGAGI. Trimming removed 2 bases from V and 7 bases from J, with 15 bases in between.

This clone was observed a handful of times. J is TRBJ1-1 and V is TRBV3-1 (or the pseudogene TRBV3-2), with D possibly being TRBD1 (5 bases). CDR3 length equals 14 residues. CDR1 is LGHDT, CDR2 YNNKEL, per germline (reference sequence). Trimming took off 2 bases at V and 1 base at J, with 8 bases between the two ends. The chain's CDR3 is CASSQQGWNTEAFF. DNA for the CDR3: TGTGCCAGCAGCCAACAGGGATGGAACACTGAAGCTTTCTTT.

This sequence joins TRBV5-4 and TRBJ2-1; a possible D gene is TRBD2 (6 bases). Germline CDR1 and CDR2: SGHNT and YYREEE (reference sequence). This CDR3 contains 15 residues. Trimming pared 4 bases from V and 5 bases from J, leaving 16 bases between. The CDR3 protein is CASSVQDGGNNEQFF. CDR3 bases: TGTGCCAGCAGCGTACAGGACGGGGGAAACAATGAGCAGTTCTTC.

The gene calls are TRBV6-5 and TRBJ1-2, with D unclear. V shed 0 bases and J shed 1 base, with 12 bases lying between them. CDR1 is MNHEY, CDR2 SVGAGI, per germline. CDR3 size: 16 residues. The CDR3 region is CASSYSSAAVNYGYTF. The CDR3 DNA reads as TGTGCCAGCAGTTACTCATCTGCCGCAGTTAACTATGGCTACACCTTC.

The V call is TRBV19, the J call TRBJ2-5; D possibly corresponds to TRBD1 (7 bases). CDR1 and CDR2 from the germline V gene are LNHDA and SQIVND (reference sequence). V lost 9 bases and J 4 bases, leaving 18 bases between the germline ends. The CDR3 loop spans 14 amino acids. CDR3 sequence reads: CASSQGQGGETQYF. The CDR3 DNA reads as TGTGCCAGCTCCCAGGGTCAGGGGGGAGAGACCCAGTACTTC. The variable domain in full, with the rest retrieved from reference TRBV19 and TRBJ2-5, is DGGITQSPKYLFRKEGQNVTLSCEQNLNHDAMYWYRQDPGQGLRLIYYSQIVNDFQKGDIAEGYSVSREKKESFPLTVTSAQKNPTAFYLCASSQGQGGETQYFGPGTRLLVL.

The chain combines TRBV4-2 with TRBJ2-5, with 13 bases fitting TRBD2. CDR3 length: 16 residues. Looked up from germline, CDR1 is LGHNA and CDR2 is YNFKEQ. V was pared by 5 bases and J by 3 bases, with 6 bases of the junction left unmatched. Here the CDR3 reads CASSTTSGGAEETQYF. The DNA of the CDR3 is TGTGCCAGCAGCACCACTAGCGGGGGGGCAGAAGAGACCCAGTACTTC.

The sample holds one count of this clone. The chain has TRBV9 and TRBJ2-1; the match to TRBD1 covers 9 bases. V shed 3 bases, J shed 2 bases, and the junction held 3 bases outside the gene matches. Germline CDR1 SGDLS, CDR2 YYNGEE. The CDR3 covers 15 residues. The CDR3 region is CASSGQGGAYNEQFF. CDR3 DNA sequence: TGTGCCAGCAGCGGACAGGGGGGGGCCTACAATGAGCAGTTCTTC.

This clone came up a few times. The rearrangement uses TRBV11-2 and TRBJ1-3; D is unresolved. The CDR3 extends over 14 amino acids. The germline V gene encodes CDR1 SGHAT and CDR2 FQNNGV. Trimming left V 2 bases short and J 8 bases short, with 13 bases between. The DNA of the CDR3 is TGTGCCAGCAGCTTAACTCGGTACGGGGACACCATATATTTT. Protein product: CASSLTRYGDTIYF. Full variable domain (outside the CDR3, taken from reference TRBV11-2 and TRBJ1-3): EAGVAQSPRYKIIEKRQSVAFWCNPISGHATLYWYQQILGQGPKLLIQFQNNGVVDDSQLPKDRFSAERLKGVDSTLKIQPAKLEDSAVYLCASSLTRYGDTIYFGEGSWLTVV.

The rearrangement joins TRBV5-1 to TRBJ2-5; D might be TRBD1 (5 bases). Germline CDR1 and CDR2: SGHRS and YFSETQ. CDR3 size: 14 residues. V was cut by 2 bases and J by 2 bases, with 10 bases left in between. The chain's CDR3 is CASSFRASQETQYF. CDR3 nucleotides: TGCGCCAGCAGCTTCAGGGCTTCACAAGAGACCCAGTACTTC.

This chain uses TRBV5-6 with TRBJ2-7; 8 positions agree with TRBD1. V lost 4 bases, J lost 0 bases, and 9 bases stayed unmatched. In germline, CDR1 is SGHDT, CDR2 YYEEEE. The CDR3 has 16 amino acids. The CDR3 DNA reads TGTGCCAGCAGCCAAGGACAGGGTTCCCTCTCCTACGAGCAGTACTTC. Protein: CASSQGQGSLSYEQYF.

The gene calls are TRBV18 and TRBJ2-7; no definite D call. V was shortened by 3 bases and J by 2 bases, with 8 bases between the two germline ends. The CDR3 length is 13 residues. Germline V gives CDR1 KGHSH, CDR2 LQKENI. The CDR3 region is CASSPGGTYEQYF. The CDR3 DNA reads TGTGCCAGCTCACCCGGTGGGACCTACGAGCAGTACTTC.

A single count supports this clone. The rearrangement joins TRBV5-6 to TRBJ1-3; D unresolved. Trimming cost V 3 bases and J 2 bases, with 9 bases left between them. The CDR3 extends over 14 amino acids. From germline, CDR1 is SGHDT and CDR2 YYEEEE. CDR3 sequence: CASSSSATGNTIYF. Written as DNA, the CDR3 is TGTGCCAGCAGCTCAAGTGCGACTGGAAACACCATATATTTT.

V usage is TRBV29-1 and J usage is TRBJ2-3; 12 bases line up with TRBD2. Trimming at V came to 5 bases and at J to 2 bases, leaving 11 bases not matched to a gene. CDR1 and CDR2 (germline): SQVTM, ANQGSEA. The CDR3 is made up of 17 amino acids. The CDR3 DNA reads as TGCAGCGTTCTAATTTTCGCTAGCGGGGGGGACACAGATACGCAGTATTTT. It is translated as CSVLIFASGGDTDTQYF.

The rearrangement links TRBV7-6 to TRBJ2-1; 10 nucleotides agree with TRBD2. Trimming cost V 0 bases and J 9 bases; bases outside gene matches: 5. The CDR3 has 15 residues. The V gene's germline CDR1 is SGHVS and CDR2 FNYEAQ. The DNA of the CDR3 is TGTGCCAGCAGCTTAGCGCGAGCGGGAGGGGGTGAGCAGTTCTTC. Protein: CASSLARAGGGEQFF. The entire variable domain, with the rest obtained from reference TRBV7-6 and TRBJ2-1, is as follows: GAGVSQSPRYKVTKRGQDVALRCDPISGHVSLYWYRQALGQGPEFLTYFNYEAQQDKSGLPNDRFSAERPEGSISTLTIQRTEQRDSAMYRCASSLARAGGGEQFFGPGTRLTVL.

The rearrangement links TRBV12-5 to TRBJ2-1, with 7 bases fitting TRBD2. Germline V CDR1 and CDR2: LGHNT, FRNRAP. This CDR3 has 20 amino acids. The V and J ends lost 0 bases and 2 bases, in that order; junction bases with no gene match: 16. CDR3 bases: TGTGCTAGTGGTTTGGTTCGAACCACCCCGGGGAGGGCAACCTACAATGAGCAGTTCTTC. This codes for CASGLVRTTPGRATYNEQFF.

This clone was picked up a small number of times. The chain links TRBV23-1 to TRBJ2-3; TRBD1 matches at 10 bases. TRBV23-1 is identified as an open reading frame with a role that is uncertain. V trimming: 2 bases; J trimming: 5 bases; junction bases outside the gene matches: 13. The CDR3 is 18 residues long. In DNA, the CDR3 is TGCGCCAGCAGTCAAGAGGCGGGGACAGGGGAAGAATTAGATACGCAGTATTTT. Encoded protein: CASSQEAGTGEELDTQYF.

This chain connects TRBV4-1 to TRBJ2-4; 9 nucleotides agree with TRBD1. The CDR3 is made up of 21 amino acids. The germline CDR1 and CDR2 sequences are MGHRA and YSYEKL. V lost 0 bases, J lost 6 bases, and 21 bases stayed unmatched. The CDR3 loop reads CASSQDLSGTGFTGASNIQYF. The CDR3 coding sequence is TGCGCCAGCAGCCAAGATCTCTCAGGGACAGGGTTCACGGGAGCGTCAAACATTCAGTACTTC.

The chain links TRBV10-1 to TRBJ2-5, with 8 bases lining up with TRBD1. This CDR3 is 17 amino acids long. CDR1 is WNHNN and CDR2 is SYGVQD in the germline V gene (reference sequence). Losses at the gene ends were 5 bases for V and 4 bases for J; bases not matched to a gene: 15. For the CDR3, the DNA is TGCGCCAGCAGTCCGACACTCCGGACAGGGAAGAGAGAGACCCAGTACTTC. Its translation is CASSPTLRTGKRETQYF.

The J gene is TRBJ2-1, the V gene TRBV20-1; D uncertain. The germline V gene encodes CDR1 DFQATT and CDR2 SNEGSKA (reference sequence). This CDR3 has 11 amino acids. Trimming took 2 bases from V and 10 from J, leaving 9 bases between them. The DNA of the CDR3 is TGCAGTGCTAGAATATACCAAGAGCAGTTCTTC. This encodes CSARIYQEQFF.

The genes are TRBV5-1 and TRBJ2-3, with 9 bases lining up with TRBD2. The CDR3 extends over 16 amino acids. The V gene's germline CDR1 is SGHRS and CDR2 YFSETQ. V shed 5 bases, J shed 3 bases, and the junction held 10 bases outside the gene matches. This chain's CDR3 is CASSLRGSGGTDTQYF. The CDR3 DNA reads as TGCGCCAGCAGTTTGAGGGGTAGCGGGGGAACAGATACGCAGTATTTT.

CDR3 in DNA: TGTGCCAGTAGTATCTTAGGGAATGAGCAGTTCTTC. It codes for CASSILGNEQFF. This chain joins TRBV19 and TRBJ2-1, with D hard to call. The CDR3 has 12 amino acids. Trimming pared 3 bases from V and 7 bases from J, leaving 7 bases between. Per the germline V gene, CDR1 is LNHDA and CDR2 is SQIVND (reference sequence).

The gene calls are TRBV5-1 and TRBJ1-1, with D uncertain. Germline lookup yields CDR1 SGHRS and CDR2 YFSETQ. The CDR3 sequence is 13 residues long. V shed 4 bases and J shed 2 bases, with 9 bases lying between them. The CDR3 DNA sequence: TGCGCCAGCAGCGTAGGGAAAAACACTGAAGCTTTCTTT. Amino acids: CASSVGKNTEAFF.

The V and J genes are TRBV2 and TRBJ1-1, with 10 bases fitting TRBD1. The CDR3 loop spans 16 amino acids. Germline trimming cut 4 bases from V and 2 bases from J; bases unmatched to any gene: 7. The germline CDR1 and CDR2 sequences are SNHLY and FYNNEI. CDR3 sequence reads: CASSVFLTGGNTEAFF. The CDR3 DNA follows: TGTGCCAGCAGTGTGTTCCTGACAGGGGGCAACACTGAAGCTTTCTTT. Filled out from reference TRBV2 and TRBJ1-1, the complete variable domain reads EPEVTQTPSHQVTQMGQEVILRCVPISNHLYFYWYRQILGQKVEFLVSFYNNEISEKSEIFDDQFSVERPDGSNFTLKIRSTKLEDSAMYFCASSVFLTGGNTEAFFGQGTRLTVV.

The CDR3 reads CASSLGGTDTQYF. The CDR3 DNA is TGCGCCAGCAGCTTGGGTGGCACAGATACGCAGTATTTT. The V and J genes are TRBV5-1 and TRBJ2-3, with D uncertain. CDR1 is SGHRS and CDR2 is YFSETQ in the germline V gene. The CDR3 contains 13 residues. V lost 0 bases, J lost 1 base, and 3 bases lay in between.